What follows are 11 T cell receptor beta chains derived from one specimen sequenced in a study of T cell responses to AZD1222 COVID-19 vaccine. TCRdb's table, derived via immunoSEQ multiplex PCR, lists solely in-frame clones and lacks some. The sample records about 62,000 clones, approximately 90% being singletons. The starting material was peripheral blood, obtained on day 0 of AZD1222 vaccination. The receptors originated from an adult in good health.

J is TRBJ1-4 and V is TRBV5-1; TRBD1 is a possible D gene (5 bases). With 4 bases removed from V and 12 bases from J, the gap between germline ends came to 19 bases. The length of the CDR3 is 14 residues. Germline V gene sequence: CDR1 SGHRS, CDR2 YFSETQ. CDR3 in DNA: TGCGCCAGCAGCCCCGGTCAATTGACGGGGGAACTGTTTTTT. As protein: CASSPGQLTGELFF.

This chain joins TRBV13 and TRBJ2-1, with TRBD2 as a possible D gene (5 bases). Germline V gives CDR1 PRHDT, CDR2 FYEKMQ (reference sequence). With 0 bases removed from V and 4 bases from J, the gap between germline ends came to 13 bases. There are 16 residues in the CDR3. Here the CDR3 reads CASSLGGNTGYNEQFF. CDR3 DNA sequence: TGTGCCAGCAGCTTAGGAGGAAATACGGGGTACAATGAGCAGTTCTTC.

V usage is TRBV7-3 and J usage is TRBJ1-1; 11 nucleotides align to TRBD1. CDR3 length: 15 amino acids. Per germline, CDR1 SGHTA and CDR2 FQGTGA. Trimming cost V 3 bases and J 1 base; bases outside gene matches: 1. The CDR3 spells CASSFGTGGNTEAFF. For the CDR3, the DNA is TGTGCCAGCAGCTTCGGGACAGGGGGGAACACTGAAGCTTTCTTT.

J is TRBJ2-3 and V is TRBV9; 7 bases match TRBD1. CDR1 SGDLS and CDR2 YYNGEE come from the germline V gene. The length of the CDR3 is 13 residues. The trim removed 3 bases at V and 3 bases at J, leaving 1 base unmatched. The CDR3 is CASSEGQTDTQYF. The DNA of the CDR3 is TGTGCCAGCAGCGAGGGACAGACAGATACGCAGTATTTT.

This rearrangement joins TRBV6-5 to TRBJ2-2; D may be TRBD1 (6 bases). The CDR3 totals 14 residues. Trimming pared 6 bases from V and 4 bases from J, leaving 12 bases between. CDR1 and CDR2 (germline): MNHEY, SVGAGI. The CDR3 loop reads CASRGHHLTGELFF. The CDR3 bases are TGTGCCAGCAGGGGACACCACCTCACCGGGGAGCTGTTTTTT.

This chain connects TRBV7-9 to TRBJ1-4, with D perhaps TRBD1 (5 bases). Germline-derived CDR1 and CDR2 are SEHNR and FQNEAQ (reference sequence). Trimming removed 3 bases at V and 8 bases at J, with 10 bases between. This CDR3 contains 13 residues. The CDR3 nucleotides read TGTGCCAGCAGCTTGGGGGGGTACGAAAAACTGTTTTTT. Its protein product is CASSLGGYEKLFF.

This chain uses TRBV19 with TRBJ1-4; tentatively, D is TRBD1 (5 bases). Germline values: CDR1 LNHDA, CDR2 SQIVND (reference sequence). The CDR3 consists of 14 residues. Trimming pared 3 bases from V and 10 bases from J, leaving 15 bases between. CDR3 protein: CASSILQGRRKLFF. The CDR3 region has the DNA TGTGCCAGTAGTATTCTGCAGGGCCGGAGAAAACTGTTTTTT.

J is TRBJ2-7 and V is TRBV18; TRBD1 might be the D (5 bases). V lost 4 bases and J lost 2, with 9 bases in between. The CDR3 has 13 amino acids. Germline-derived CDR1 and CDR2 are KGHSH and LQKENI. DNA for the CDR3: TGTGCCAGCTCACGAGAACAGGCCTACGAGCAGTACTTC. Encoded protein: CASSREQAYEQYF.

V usage is TRBV7-2 and J usage is TRBJ2-3; 9 bases are shared with TRBD2. CDR1 and CDR2 from the germline V gene are SGHTA and FQGNSA. The CDR3 spans 18 residues. The V gene end was trimmed by 5 bases and the J gene end by 1 base; junction bases not matched to a gene: 13. The CDR3 nucleotides read TGTGCCAGCAGCCTCCATGGCGGGGGGGCTCGTGGCACAGATACGCAGTATTTT. Its translation is CASSLHGGGARGTDTQYF.

This sequence joins TRBV14 and TRBJ1-2; 7 nucleotides align to TRBD1. From germline, CDR1 is SGHDN and CDR2 FVKESK. The CDR3 has 15 amino acids. The junction had 5 bases not matched to a gene; V was cut back by 0 bases and J by 4 bases. The CDR3 reads CASSQDPGQSYGYTF. In DNA, the CDR3 is TGTGCCAGCAGCCAAGACCCGGGACAGAGCTATGGCTACACCTTC. Based on the CDR3 plus reference TRBV14 and TRBJ1-2, the full variable domain is EAGVTQFPSHSVIEKGQTVTLRCDPISGHDNLYWYRRVMGKEIKFLLHFVKESKQDESGMPNNRFLAERTGGTYSTLKVQPAELEDSGVYFCASSQDPGQSYGYTFGSGTRLTVV.

This chain connects TRBV19 to TRBJ2-3; TRBD1 is a possible D gene (5 bases). Trimming cost V 3 bases and J 6 bases, with 13 bases left between them. The germline V gene has CDR1 LNHDA and CDR2 SQIVND (reference sequence). The CDR3 totals 14 residues. The CDR3 region has the DNA TGTGCCAGTAGTATCCAGGGTTTAATGGATACGCAGTATTTT. Amino acids: CASSIQGLMDTQYF.